Following are 3 T cell receptor beta chains from one sample sequenced in a study of T cell responses to AZD1222 COVID-19 vaccine. Assay used: immunoSEQ multiplex PCR; TCRdb lists only in-frame clones, some missing. Here the sample spans tens of thousands of clones, 90% to 95% being singletons. Sequencing used peripheral blood, obtained on day 0 of MenACWY control vaccination. The origin of the receptors is an adult in good health.

This chain joins TRBV7-9 and TRBJ2-7; 15 bases line up with TRBD2. The junction had 14 bases not matched to a gene; V was cut back by 6 bases and J by 5 bases. Germline V gives CDR1 SEHNR, CDR2 FQNEAQ (reference sequence). The CDR3 runs 18 residues. The CDR3 loop is CASRGTGTSGRTGNEQYF. The CDR3 DNA reads as TGTGCCAGCAGAGGTACCGGGACTAGCGGGAGGACCGGCAACGAGCAGTACTTC.

The chain employs TRBV7-2 and TRBJ1-1, with D possibly TRBD1 on 5 matching bases. Trimming took 6 bases from V and 1 from J, leaving 9 bases between them. The CDR3 has 13 amino acids. The germline CDR1 and CDR2 sequences are SGHTA and FQGNSA. CDR3 loop: CASRGQGNTEAFF. The CDR3 region has the DNA TGTGCCAGCAGGGGTCAGGGGAACACTGAAGCTTTCTTT.

The chain combines TRBV21-1 with TRBJ2-7; no DNA check was done on the table's D call, TRBD1. TRBV21-1 is described as a pseudogene. This CDR3 has 14 residues. The CDR3 region is CASSAPGHWYEQYF. CDR3 sequence (DNA): TGTGCCAGCAGCGCGCCGGGACACTGGTACGAGCAGTACTTC.